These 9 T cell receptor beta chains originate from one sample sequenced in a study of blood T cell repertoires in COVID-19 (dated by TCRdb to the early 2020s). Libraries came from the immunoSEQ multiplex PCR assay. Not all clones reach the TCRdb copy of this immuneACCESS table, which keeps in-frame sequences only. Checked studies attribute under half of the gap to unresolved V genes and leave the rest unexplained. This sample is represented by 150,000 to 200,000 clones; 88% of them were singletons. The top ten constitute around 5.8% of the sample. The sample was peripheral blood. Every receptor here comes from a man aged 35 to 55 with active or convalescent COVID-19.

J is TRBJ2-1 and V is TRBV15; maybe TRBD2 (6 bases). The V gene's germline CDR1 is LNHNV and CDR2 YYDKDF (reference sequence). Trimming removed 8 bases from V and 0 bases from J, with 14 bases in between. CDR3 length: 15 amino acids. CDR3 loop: CATSMEGISYNEQFF. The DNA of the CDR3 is TGTGCCACCTCGATGGAGGGGATCTCCTACAATGAGCAGTTCTTC.

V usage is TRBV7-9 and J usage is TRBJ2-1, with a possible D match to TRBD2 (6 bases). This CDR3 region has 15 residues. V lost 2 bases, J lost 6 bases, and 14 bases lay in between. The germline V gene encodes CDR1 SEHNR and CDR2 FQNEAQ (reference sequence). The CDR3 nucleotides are TGTGCCAGCAGCTTATGGGTTACGGGACTCAATGAGCAGTTCTTC. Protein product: CASSLWVTGLNEQFF.

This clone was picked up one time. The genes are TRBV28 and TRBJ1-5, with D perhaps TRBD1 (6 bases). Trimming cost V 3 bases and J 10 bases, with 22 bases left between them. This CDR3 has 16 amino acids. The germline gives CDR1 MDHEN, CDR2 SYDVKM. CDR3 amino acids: CASSFLKGTHENPQHF. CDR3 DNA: TGTGCCAGCAGTTTTCTAAAGGGGACACACGAGAATCCCCAGCATTTT.

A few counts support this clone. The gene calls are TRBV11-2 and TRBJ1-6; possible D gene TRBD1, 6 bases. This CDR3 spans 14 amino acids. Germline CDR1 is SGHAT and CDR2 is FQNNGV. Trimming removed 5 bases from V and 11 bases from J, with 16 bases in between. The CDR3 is CASSPGVGGAPLHF. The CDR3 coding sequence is TGTGCCAGCAGCCCAGGGGTTGGGGGAGCACCCCTCCACTTT.

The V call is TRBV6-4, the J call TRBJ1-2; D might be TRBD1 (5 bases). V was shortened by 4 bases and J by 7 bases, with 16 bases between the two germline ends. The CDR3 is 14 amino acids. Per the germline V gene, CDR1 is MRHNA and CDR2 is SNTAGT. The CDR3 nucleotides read TGTGCCAGCAGTGTTACCGGGACTTCAACTGGCTACACCTTC. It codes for CASSVTGTSTGYTF.

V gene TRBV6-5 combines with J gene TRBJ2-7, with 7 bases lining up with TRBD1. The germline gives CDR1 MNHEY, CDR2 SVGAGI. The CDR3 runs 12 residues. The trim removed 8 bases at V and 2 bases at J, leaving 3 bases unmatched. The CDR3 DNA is TGTGCCAGCCTCGGGACAGCCTACGAGCAGTACTTC. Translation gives CASLGTAYEQYF.

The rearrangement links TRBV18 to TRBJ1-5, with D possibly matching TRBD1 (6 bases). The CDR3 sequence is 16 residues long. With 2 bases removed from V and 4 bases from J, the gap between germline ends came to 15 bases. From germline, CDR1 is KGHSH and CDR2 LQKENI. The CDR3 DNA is TGTGCCAGCTCACCAGGGACAATAGGGGTGAATCAGCCCCAGCATTTT. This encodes CASSPGTIGVNQPQHF. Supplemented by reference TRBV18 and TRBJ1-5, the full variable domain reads NAGVMQNPRHLVRRRGQEARLRCSPMKGHSHVYWYRQLPEEGLKFMVYLQKENIIDESGMPKERFSAEFPKEGPSILRIQQVVRGDSAAYFCASSPGTIGVNQPQHFGDGTRLSIL.

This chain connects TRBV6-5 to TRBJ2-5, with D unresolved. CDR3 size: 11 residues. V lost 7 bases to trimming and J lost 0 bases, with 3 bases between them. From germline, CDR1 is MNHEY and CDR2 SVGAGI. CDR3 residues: CASTHQETQYF. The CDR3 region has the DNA TGTGCCAGCACTCACCAAGAGACCCAGTACTTC.

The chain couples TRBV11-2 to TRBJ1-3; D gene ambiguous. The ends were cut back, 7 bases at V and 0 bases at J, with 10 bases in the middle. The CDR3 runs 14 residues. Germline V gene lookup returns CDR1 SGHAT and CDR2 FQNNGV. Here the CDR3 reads CASTVSSSGNTIYF. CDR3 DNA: TGTGCCAGCACCGTCTCTTCCTCTGGAAACACCATATATTTT.